This entry lists 8 T cell receptor beta chains sequenced from one sample in a study of blood T cell repertoires in COVID-19. Profiled with immunoSEQ multiplex PCR; TCRdb holds only in-frame clones, not every one. The repertoire holds around 120,000 clones, with approximately 84% as singletons. Specimen: peripheral blood. The origin of the receptors is a man aged 65 to 85 with active or convalescent COVID-19.

This clone was observed once. The V and J genes are TRBV7-2 and TRBJ2-3; 7 bases agree with TRBD2. This CDR3 region has 15 residues. The V gene end was trimmed by 1 base and the J gene end by 2 bases; junction bases not matched to a gene: 3. In germline, CDR1 is SGHTA, CDR2 FQGNSA. CDR3 region: CASSLGAGVTDTQYF. DNA for the CDR3: TGTGCCAGCAGCTTAGGGGCGGGGGTCACAGATACGCAGTATTTT.

The chain links TRBV30 to TRBJ1-2, with a tentative D call TRBD1 (5 bases). This CDR3 region has 14 residues. From germline, CDR1 is GTSNPN and CDR2 SVGIG (reference sequence). V lost 0 bases and J 5 bases, leaving 13 bases between the germline ends. This chain's CDR3 is CAWSVLRVRYGYTF. The CDR3 region has the DNA TGTGCCTGGAGTGTACTCAGGGTGAGGTATGGCTACACCTTC. Full variable domain (rest looked up from reference TRBV30 and TRBJ1-2): SQTIHQWPATLVQPVGSPLSLECTVEGTSNPNLYWYRQAAGRGLQLLFYSVGIGQISSEVPQNLSASRPQDRQFILSSKKLLLSDSGFYLCAWSVLRVRYGYTFGSGTRLTVV.

With regard to this clone: At the DNA level, this CDR3 is encoded by other sequences in the same sample as well. V usage is TRBV7-2 and J usage is TRBJ1-2, with D unclear. The V gene lost 1 base and the J gene lost 3 bases, with 6 bases spanning the gap. Per germline, CDR1 SGHTA and CDR2 FQGNSA. CDR3 length: 13 residues. CDR3 nucleotides: TGTGCCAGCAGCTTAGGCCGCGACTATGGCTACACCTTC. Its protein product is CASSLGRDYGYTF.

The J gene is TRBJ2-3, the V gene TRBV7-9, with D perhaps TRBD1 (5 bases). The germline V gene has CDR1 SEHNR and CDR2 FQNEAQ (reference sequence). Deletions cut 4 bases from V and 3 bases from J, with 14 bases between. The CDR3 spans 15 residues. For the CDR3, the DNA is TGTGCCAGCAGCTGGGGCCGGGTAGGTACAGATACGCAGTATTTT. Its protein product is CASSWGRVGTDTQYF.

This chain connects TRBV7-3 to TRBJ2-3, with TRBD2 as a possible D gene (5 bases). V gave up 4 bases and J gave up 6 bases, with 11 bases separating them. The CDR3 sequence is 13 residues long. The germline gives CDR1 SGHTA, CDR2 FQGTGA. Here the CDR3 DNA reads TGTGCCAGCAGCTCATCGGGGAGTGATACGCAGTATTTT. Encoded protein: CASSSSGSDTQYF.

V gene TRBV14 combines with J gene TRBJ1-2, with no clear D. Germline V CDR1 and CDR2: SGHDN, FVKESK. With 6 bases removed from V and 2 bases from J, the gap between germline ends came to 10 bases. The CDR3 runs 13 residues. DNA for the CDR3: TGTGCCAGCAGTCAGACGGAGAACTATGGCTACACCTTC. Encoded protein: CASSQTENYGYTF.

The sample holds a few counts of this clone. The chain combines TRBV18 with TRBJ2-7; 11 bases are shared with TRBD1. J was trimmed by 3 bases and V by 4 bases; bases with no gene match: 2. The CDR3 is 14 residues long. The germline CDR1 and CDR2 sequences are KGHSH and LQKENI. CDR3 sequence: CASSLGTGGYEQYF. The CDR3 DNA reads as TGTGCCAGCTCACTCGGGACAGGGGGCTACGAGCAGTACTTC.

This clone was seen just once. The chain couples TRBV7-2 to TRBJ2-3, with 9 nucleotides matching TRBD1. CDR1 and CDR2 (germline): SGHTA, FQGNSA. Unmatched junction bases numbered 7, after V lost 5 bases and J lost 4 bases. CDR3 size: 15 residues. The CDR3 sequence is CASSPTGGRADTQYF. The CDR3 DNA reads TGTGCCAGCAGCCCCACAGGGGGCAGAGCAGATACGCAGTATTTT.